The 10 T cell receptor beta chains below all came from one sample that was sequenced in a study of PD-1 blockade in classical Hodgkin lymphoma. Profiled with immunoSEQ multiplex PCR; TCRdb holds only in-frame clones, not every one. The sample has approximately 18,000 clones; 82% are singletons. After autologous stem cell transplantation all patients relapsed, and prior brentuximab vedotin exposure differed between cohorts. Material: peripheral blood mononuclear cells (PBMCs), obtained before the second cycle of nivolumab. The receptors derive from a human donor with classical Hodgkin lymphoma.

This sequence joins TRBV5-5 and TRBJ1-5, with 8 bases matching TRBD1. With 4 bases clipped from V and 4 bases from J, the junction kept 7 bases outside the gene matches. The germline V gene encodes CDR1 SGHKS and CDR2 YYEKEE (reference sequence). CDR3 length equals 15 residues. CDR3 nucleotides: TGTGCCAGCAGCCACGACAGGGGAGGGAATCAGCCCCAGCATTTT. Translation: CASSHDRGGNQPQHF.

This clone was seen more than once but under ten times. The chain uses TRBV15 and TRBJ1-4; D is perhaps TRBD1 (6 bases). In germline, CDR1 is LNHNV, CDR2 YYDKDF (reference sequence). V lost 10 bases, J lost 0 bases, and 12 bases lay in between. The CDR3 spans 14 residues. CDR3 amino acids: CASSPGATNEKLFF. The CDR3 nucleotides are TGTGCCAGTTCGCCAGGGGCAACTAATGAAAAACTGTTTTTT.

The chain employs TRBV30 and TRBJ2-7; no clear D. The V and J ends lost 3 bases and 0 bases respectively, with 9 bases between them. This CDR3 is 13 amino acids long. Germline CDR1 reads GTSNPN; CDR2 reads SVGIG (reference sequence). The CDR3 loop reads CAWRIRSSYEQYF. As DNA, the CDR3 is TGTGCCTGGAGAATCAGGAGCTCCTACGAGCAGTACTTC.

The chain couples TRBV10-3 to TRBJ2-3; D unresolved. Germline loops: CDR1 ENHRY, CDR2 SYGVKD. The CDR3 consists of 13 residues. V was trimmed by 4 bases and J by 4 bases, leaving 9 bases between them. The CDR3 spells CAISAPRADTQYF. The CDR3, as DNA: TGTGCCATCAGTGCCCCAAGAGCAGATACGCAGTATTTT.

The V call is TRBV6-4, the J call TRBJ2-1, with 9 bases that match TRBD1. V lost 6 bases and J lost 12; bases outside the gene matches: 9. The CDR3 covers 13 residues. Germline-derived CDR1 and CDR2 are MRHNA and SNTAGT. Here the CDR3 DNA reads TGTGCCAGCAGCCCGGACAGGGGTGGCGTGCAGTTCTTC. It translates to CASSPDRGGVQFF.

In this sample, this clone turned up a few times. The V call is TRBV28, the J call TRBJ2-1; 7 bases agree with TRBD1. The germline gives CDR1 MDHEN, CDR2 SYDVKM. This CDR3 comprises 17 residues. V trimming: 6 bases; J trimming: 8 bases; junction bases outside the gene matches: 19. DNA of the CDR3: TGTGCCAGCAGCACCATTATTGGACAGGCCTGGATGGATGAGCAGTTCTTC. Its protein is CASSTIIGQAWMDEQFF.

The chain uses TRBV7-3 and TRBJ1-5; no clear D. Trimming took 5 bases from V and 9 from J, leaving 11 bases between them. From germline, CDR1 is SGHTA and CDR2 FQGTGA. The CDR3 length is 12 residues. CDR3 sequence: CASSRYQMPQHF. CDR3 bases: TGTGCCAGCAGCCGTTACCAGATGCCCCAGCATTTT.

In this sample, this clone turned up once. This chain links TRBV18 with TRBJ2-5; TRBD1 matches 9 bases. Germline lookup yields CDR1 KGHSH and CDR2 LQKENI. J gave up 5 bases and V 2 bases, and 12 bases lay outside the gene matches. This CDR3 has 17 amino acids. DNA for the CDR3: TGTGCCAGCTCACCAGGGTTAACGGGACAGGGTCGTGAGACCCAGTACTTC. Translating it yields CASSPGLTGQGRETQYF. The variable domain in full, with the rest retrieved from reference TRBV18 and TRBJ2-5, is NAGVMQNPRHLVRRRGQEARLRCSPMKGHSHVYWYRQLPEEGLKFMVYLQKENIIDESGMPKERFSAEFPKEGPSILRIQQVVRGDSAAYFCASSPGLTGQGRETQYFGPGTRLLVL.

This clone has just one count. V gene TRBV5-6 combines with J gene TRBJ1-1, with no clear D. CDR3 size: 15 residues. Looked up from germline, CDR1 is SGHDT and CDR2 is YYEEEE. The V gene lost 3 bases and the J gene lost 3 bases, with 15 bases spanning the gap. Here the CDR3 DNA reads TGTGCCAGCAGCTACCACCAGCGGTGGGACACTGAAGCTTTCTTT. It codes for CASSYHQRWDTEAFF.

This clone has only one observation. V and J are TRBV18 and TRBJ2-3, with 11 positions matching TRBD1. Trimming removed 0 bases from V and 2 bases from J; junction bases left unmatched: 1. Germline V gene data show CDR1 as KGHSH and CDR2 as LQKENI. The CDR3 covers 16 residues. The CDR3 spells CASSPPGQGVTDTQYF. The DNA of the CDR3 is TGTGCCAGCTCACCACCGGGACAGGGGGTCACAGATACGCAGTATTTT.